This T cell receptor (beta chain) stems from a study of T cell changes during pregnancy in multiple sclerosis. V lost 5 bases, J lost 4 bases, and 4 bases stayed unmatched. The CDR3 extends over 13 amino acids. The V gene's germline CDR1 is MNHNY and CDR2 SVGAGI (reference sequence). Produced via immunoSEQ multiplex PCR; TCRdb's table is partial and in-frame only. The table lists 40,000 or so clones, 80% to 95% of them singletons. Only one count was recorded for this clone. This TCR derives from a female donor with multiple sclerosis, enrolled in a pregnancy study. The sequencing here drew on CD4+ T cells from peripheral blood mononuclear cells, taken in the third trimester of pregnancy. The chain couples TRBV6-6 to TRBJ2-5; 7 positions agree with TRBD1. CDR3 sequence reads: CASSTGTVETQYF. The DNA of the CDR3 is TGTGCCAGCAGTACCGGGACAGTAGAGACCCAGTACTTC.